The table lists the clone carrying this T cell receptor (beta chain) with a few counts. Antigen specificity is unknown. The sample is drawn from a study of cytomegalovirus exposure and HLA in healthy donors. The PCR had 60 Vbeta and 13 Jbeta primers. Sequencing used immunoSEQ multiplex PCR; TCRdb keeps in-frame clones, though not all of them. This sample yields about 110,000 clones, of which more than 9.5% are seen a single time; 16% belongs to the top ten. The CDR3 length is 16 residues. V lost 4 bases and J 6 bases, leaving 22 bases between the germline ends. Germline V gene lookup returns CDR1 SGHDN and CDR2 FVKESK. Findings and limits, study-wide: Researchers reported in a later analysis that common viral pathogens appeared linked to several top clusters. As was reported, the classifier diagnosed cytomegalovirus status with high specificity and sensitivity.

The source material was PBMCs. The rearrangement uses TRBV14 and TRBJ2-7; D ambiguous. The TCR comes from a man aged 40-49 years in good health and CMV-seropositive. The CDR3 spells CASSLHLRSSYIEQYF. The CDR3 coding sequence is TGTGCCAGCAGCCTACACCTCAGGTCCTCGTACATCGAGCAGTACTTC.